The 26 T cell receptor beta chains below were found in one sample sequenced in a study of CD8 T cells in ankylosing spondylitis. Whole-study results and caveats: A TCR beta motif of fewer than ten highly homologous variants seemed to mark ankylosing spondylitis blood.

TCRdb reprocessed the 5' RACE reads with MiXCR, giving one entry per CDR3 protein. The sample holds 450,000 to 550,000 distinct CDR3 sequences, over 4% seen once. The antigens for these receptors are not known. Sequencing input: blood, either unsorted or a sorted T cell fraction (not recorded which). Receptors originate from a male donor with ankylosing spondylitis.

This clonotype was seen at least ten times. The chain recombines TRBV6-1 with TRBJ2-5; D is undetermined. The CDR3 covers 13 residues. With 10 bases removed from V and 1 base from J, the gap between germline ends came to 13 bases. Per germline, CDR1 MNHNS and CDR2 SASEGT. The CDR3 sequence: CATLGLLQETQYF. For the CDR3, the DNA is TGTGCCACCCTAGGGTTGCTCCAAGAGACCCAGTACTTC.

In this sample, this clonotype turned up many times. The chain recombines TRBV27 with TRBJ1-1; 8 bases agree with TRBD1. The ends lost 10 bases at V and 1 base at J; junction bases unmatched: 5. This CDR3 spans 13 amino acids. Germline V lookup: CDR1 MNHEY, CDR2 SMNVEV (reference sequence). The CDR3 loop reads CATRTGQNTEAFF. Here the CDR3 DNA reads TGTGCCACCCGGACAGGGCAGAACACTGAAGCTTTCTTT.

This clonotype was recorded a few times. The chain links TRBV27 to TRBJ1-1; 7 nucleotides match TRBD1. J lost 5 bases, V lost 0 bases, and 6 bases had no gene match. Germline assignment: CDR1 MNHEY and CDR2 SMNVEV (reference sequence). This CDR3 has 15 amino acids. The CDR3 region is CASSLSGTAWTEAFF. The CDR3 DNA is TGTGCCAGCAGTTTATCAGGGACAGCGTGGACTGAAGCTTTCTTT.

This clonotype was counted between two and nine times. The rearrangement uses TRBV14 and TRBJ1-2, with no clear D. Per the germline V gene, CDR1 is SGHDN and CDR2 is FVKESK. The CDR3 is made up of 14 amino acids. With 3 bases removed from V and 1 base from J, the gap between germline ends came to 9 bases. CDR3 sequence reads: CASSHLPRNYGYTF. In DNA form, the CDR3 reads TGTGCCAGCAGCCATCTGCCTCGTAACTATGGCTACACCTTC.

In this sample, this clonotype turned up many times. This chain uses TRBV28 with TRBJ2-7, with D perhaps given as TRBD1 or TRBD2 (6 bases each). The germline V gene encodes CDR1 MDHEN and CDR2 SYDVKM. The V gene lost 2 bases and the J gene lost 7 bases, with 18 bases spanning the gap. The CDR3 has 15 residues. The CDR3 DNA reads as TGTGCCAGCAGTTTAAGAACAGGGAGGCCACGAGAGCAGTACTTC. Encoded protein: CASSLRTGRPREQYF. Full variable domain (missing parts from reference TRBV28 and TRBJ2-7): DVKVTQSSRYLVKRTGEKVFLECVQDMDHENMFWYRQDPGLGLRLIYFSYDVKMKEKGDIPEGYSVSREKKERFSLILESASTNQTSMYLCASSLRTGRPREQYFGPGTRLTVT.

In this sample, this clonotype turned up many times. This rearrangement joins TRBV20-1 to TRBJ1-1; no clear D. Germline-derived CDR1 and CDR2 are DFQATT and SNEGSKA (reference sequence). CDR3 length: 14 residues. V was cut by 1 base and J by 2 bases, with 11 bases left in between. CDR3 in DNA: TGCAGTGCTAGAGTGGCCAGATTAAACACTGAAGCTTTCTTT. It translates to CSARVARLNTEAFF.

At least ten counts were recorded for this clonotype. One junction end disagrees with the germline gene, perhaps due to a read error. The CDR3 region is CASSLEVAGIYNEQFF. The CDR3 DNA sequence: TGTGCCAGCAGCCTAGAGGTGGCGGGTATCTACAATGAGCAGTTCTTC. The rearrangement uses TRBV11-2 and TRBJ2-1; possible D gene TRBD2, 5 bases. CDR3 length: 16 amino acids. Germline CDR1 reads SGHAT; CDR2 reads FQNNGV.

This clonotype has ten or more counts. The chain carries TRBV20-1 and TRBJ1-6, with D perhaps matching TRBD1 (6 bases). Germline-derived CDR1 and CDR2 are DFQATT and SNEGSKA (reference sequence). V shed 6 bases and J shed 7 bases, with 13 bases lying between them. This CDR3 is built from 13 residues. CDR3 DNA: TGCAGTGCATACGGGACACCGAATTCACCCCTCCACTTT. Residues: CSAYGTPNSPLHF.

This clonotype was seen repeatedly, ten times or more. This chain links TRBV7-9 with TRBJ2-7; 9 bases are shared with TRBD1. Germline trimming cut 1 base from V and 5 bases from J; bases unmatched to any gene: 3. The germline V gene has CDR1 SEHNR and CDR2 FQNEAQ (reference sequence). The CDR3 length is 14 residues. The CDR3 loop reads CASSLGDRAHEQYF. The DNA for the CDR3 is TGTGCCAGCAGCTTAGGGGACAGGGCCCACGAGCAGTACTTC. The full variable domain, in which reference TRBV7-9 and TRBJ2-7 provide the parts outside the CDR3, is DTGVSQNPRHKITKRGQNVTFRCDPISEHNRLYWYRQTLGQGPEFLTYFQNEAQLEKSRLLSDRFSAERPKGSFSTLEIQRTEQGDSAMYLCASSLGDRAHEQYFGPGTRLTVT.

In this sample, this clonotype turned up many times. V is TRBV12-3 or TRBV12-4 and J is TRBJ1-5; possible D gene TRBD1, 6 bases. The CDR3 has 12 amino acids. V was shortened by 7 bases and J by 6 bases, with 10 bases between the two germline ends. The DNA for the CDR3 is TGTGCCAGCAACCAAGGGGGTCAGCCCCAGCATTTT. Protein sequence: CASNQGGQPQHF.

At least ten counts were recorded for this clonotype. The rearrangement joins TRBV4-3 to TRBJ2-7; D remains ambiguous. CDR3 length: 15 residues. CDR1 is LGHNA and CDR2 is YSLEER in the germline V gene. Deletions cut 0 bases from V and 0 bases from J, with 9 bases between. The CDR3 sequence: CASSQDFGSSYEQYF. CDR3 bases: TGCGCCAGCAGCCAAGATTTTGGCAGCTCCTACGAGCAGTACTTC.

This clonotype was recorded many times. The rearrangement links TRBV20-1 to TRBJ1-5, with TRBD1 as a possible D gene (5 bases). In germline, CDR1 is DFQATT, CDR2 SNEGSKA (reference sequence). The CDR3 is made up of 14 amino acids. V gave up 7 bases and J gave up 7 bases, with 20 bases separating them. CDR3 protein: CSVPLPRRGQPQHF. DNA of the CDR3: TGCAGTGTCCCCCTGCCCAGGAGGGGACAGCCCCAGCATTTT.

This clonotype was seen many times. The chain couples TRBV6-1 to TRBJ1-1; D is ambiguous. Looked up from germline, CDR1 is MNHNS and CDR2 is SASEGT. The CDR3 runs 13 residues. The V end was cut by 7 bases, the J end by 4 bases, with 13 bases between. Here the CDR3 reads CASNTDFGTEAFF. The CDR3 DNA reads as TGTGCCAGCAACACAGACTTCGGCACTGAAGCTTTCTTT.

The rearrangement uses TRBV27 and TRBJ2-5; 8 nucleotides align to TRBD1. V lost 0 bases, J lost 10 bases, and 7 bases stayed unmatched. The CDR3 totals 14 residues. Germline V lookup: CDR1 MNHEY, CDR2 SMNVEV (reference sequence). The CDR3 sequence is CASSLSASGGVQYF. The DNA for the CDR3 is TGTGCCAGCAGTTTATCGGCTTCAGGGGGCGTCCAGTACTTC.

The genes are TRBV5-6 and TRBJ2-5; D remains ambiguous. This CDR3 has 14 residues. V was trimmed by 1 base and J by 6 bases, leaving 13 bases between them. Germline V gene sequence: CDR1 SGHDT, CDR2 YYEEEE. CDR3 DNA: TGTGCCAGCAGCTTGACGTGGGGTAGAAAGACCCAGTACTTC. This gives the protein CASSLTWGRKTQYF.

This clonotype was seen ten or more times. The chain employs TRBV7-9 and TRBJ1-1; 10 bases match TRBD1. CDR3 length: 13 amino acids. CDR1 and CDR2 from the germline V gene are SEHNR and FQNEAQ (reference sequence). V was pared by 3 bases and J by 9 bases, with 4 bases of the junction left unmatched. DNA of the CDR3: TGTGCCAGCAGCTTGGGACAGGGGAACAAAGCTTTCTTT. This codes for CASSLGQGNKAFF.

The V and J genes are TRBV28 and TRBJ2-3; TRBD2 is a possible D gene (6 bases). The germline V gene encodes CDR1 MDHEN and CDR2 SYDVKM. V shed 6 bases and J shed 5 bases, with 15 bases lying between them. This CDR3 region has 14 residues. The CDR3 loop is CASSAPGLGDTQYF. The CDR3 region has the DNA TGTGCCAGCAGCGCCCCGGGACTGGGAGATACGCAGTATTTT.

The rearrangement uses TRBV7-2 and TRBJ2-1; 7 bases agree with TRBD2. From germline, CDR1 is SGHTA and CDR2 FQGNSA. CDR3 length: 17 residues. Losses at the gene ends were 0 bases for V and 1 base for J; bases not matched to a gene: 6. CDR3 residues: CASSLAGGLGSYNEQFF. Here the CDR3 DNA reads TGTGCCAGCAGCTTAGCGGGAGGGCTAGGGTCCTACAATGAGCAGTTCTTC.

The sample holds a few counts of this clonotype. DNA of the CDR3: TGTGCCAGCAGAACTACAGGGGGCCTGAGCGGGGAGCTGTTTTTT. Translated: CASRTTGGLSGELFF. The chain employs TRBV6-2 or TRBV6-3 and TRBJ2-2; TRBD1 matches 9 bases. Unmatched junction bases numbered 9, after V lost 6 bases and J lost 7 bases. Germline V CDR1 and CDR2: MNHEY, SVGEGT. The CDR3 runs 15 residues.

This clonotype was observed many times. The genes are TRBV5-1 and TRBJ2-1; 7 bases align to TRBD1. V was clipped by 4 bases and J by 8 bases; unmatched bases: 12. CDR3 length equals 15 residues. Germline V CDR1 and CDR2: SGHRS, YFSETQ. CDR3 coding DNA: TGCGCCAGCAGCCGATCCCGGACAGGTTGGGATGAGCAGTTCTTC. It encodes CASSRSRTGWDEQFF. Using reference TRBV5-1 and TRBJ2-1 for the parts outside the CDR3, the full variable domain is KAGVTQTPRYLIKTRGQQVTLSCSPISGHRSVSWYQQTPGQGLQFLFEYFSETQRNKGNFPGRFSGRQFSNSRSEMNVSTLELGDSALYLCASSRSRTGWDEQFFGPGTRLTVL.

This clonotype was counted at least ten times. CDR3 bases: TGTGCCAGCAGCCAAGATCCCGAGACCCAGTACTTC. Residues: CASSQDPETQYF. The V call is TRBV4-2, the J call TRBJ2-5; unclear D gene. There are 12 residues in the CDR3. Germline CDR1 reads LGHNA; CDR2 reads YNFKEQ. Trimming took 0 bases from V and 5 from J, leaving 4 bases between them.

The chain carries TRBV12-3 or TRBV12-4 and TRBJ2-3; D possibly corresponds to TRBD2 (5 bases). The length of the CDR3 is 17 residues. Trimming removed 0 bases from V and 0 bases from J, with 13 bases in between. CDR3: CASSLARRQKSTDTQYF. CDR3 nucleotides: TGTGCCAGCAGTTTAGCACGGAGGCAAAAGAGCACAGATACGCAGTATTTT.

This clonotype came up many times. The chain has TRBV7-2 and TRBJ1-2; 9 nucleotides line up with TRBD1. Per the germline V gene, CDR1 is SGHTA and CDR2 is FQGNSA. CDR3 length equals 14 residues. Trimming at V came to 5 bases and at J to 4 bases, leaving 5 bases not matched to a gene. This CDR3 reads CASSGGQGGYGYTF. CDR3 DNA: TGTGCCAGCAGCGGGGGACAGGGCGGCTATGGCTACACCTTC.

The sample holds many counts of this clonotype. The chain is built from TRBV20-1 and TRBJ2-7; possibly TRBD1 or TRBD2 for D (5 bases each). This CDR3 has 14 residues. Germline values: CDR1 DFQATT, CDR2 SNEGSKA (reference sequence). Deletions cut 4 bases from V and 2 bases from J, with 15 bases between. The CDR3 coding sequence is TGCAGTGCTACGGGACGGCTGCATCCCTACGAGCAGTACTTC. Translated: CSATGRLHPYEQYF.

This clonotype appeared many times. The chain is built from TRBV5-1 and TRBJ1-1; TRBD1 might be the D (6 bases). The V and J ends lost 4 bases and 5 bases respectively, with 12 bases between them. From germline, CDR1 is SGHRS and CDR2 YFSETQ. This CDR3 is built from 13 residues. The CDR3 DNA reads as TGCGCCAGCAGCACACAGGGTAGTACTGAAGCTTTCTTT. Translation: CASSTQGSTEAFF.

This clonotype was seen repeatedly, ten times or more. This sequence joins TRBV20-1 and TRBJ1-1, with unresolved D. The germline V gene has CDR1 DFQATT and CDR2 SNEGSKA (reference sequence). The CDR3 contains 15 residues. V was trimmed by 6 bases and J by 3 bases, leaving 20 bases between them. CDR3 protein: CSAKSRLLGDTEAFF. CDR3 sequence (DNA): TGCAGTGCAAAATCCCGCCTACTAGGAGACACTGAAGCTTTCTTT.